These T cell receptor beta chains were read from a single sample in a study of blood T cells in healthy people across ages. MiXCR, applied by TCRdb to the 5' RACE reads, yields one record per CDR3 protein. The sample contains around 1,900,000 distinct CDR3 sequences, around 42% of which appear only once. The sample consisted of blood. All receptors come from a human donor in good health. CDR3s include the opening cysteine and the closing phenylalanine or tryptophan. D genes are given only for firm matches. Size values are once, few and many counts, or a class for expanded clones, and some rows have none.

TGTGCCAGCAGGTCCGGGACTAGCGGGCCTGCTGGCACAGATACGCAGTATTTT | CASRSGTSGPAGTDTQYF | . | TRBJ2-3 | TRBV6-1 | TRBD2
TGTGCCAGCAGCCCTCGGGGGGGCGTTGAGCAGTTCTTC | CASSPRGGVEQFF | . | TRBJ2-1 | TRBV7-3 | TRBD2
TGCAGTGCTAGGGGGGATGGGACTCTTAACTATGGCTACACCTTC | CSARGDGTLNYGYTF | . | TRBJ1-2 | TRBV20-1 | .
TGCAGTGCCCACAAGGACCTGAACACTGAAGCTTTCTTT | CSAHKDLNTEAFF | . | TRBJ1-1 | TRBV20-1 | .
TGTGCCAGCAGCGTCTATCAGGGCGGCGGAGCTTTCTTT | CASSVYQGGGAFF | . | TRBJ1-1 | TRBV9 | .
TGTGCCAGCAGCTTAGCACAGGGGGTCTACAATGAGCAGTTCTTC | CASSLAQGVYNEQFF | few | TRBJ2-1 | TRBV7-9 | TRBD1
TGTGCCAGCAGCTTAGAGGGCCGCTCCTACAATGAGCAGTTCTTC | CASSLEGRSYNEQFF | many | TRBJ2-1 | TRBV7-2 | .
TGTGCCAGCAGCCGACCCGGGACGGCAGAAGAGACCCAGTACTTC | CASSRPGTAEETQYF | few | TRBJ2-5 | TRBV7-2 | .
TGCAGCGTTGGGGACAGGGGTACTGAAGCTTTCTTT | CSVGDRGTEAFF | few | TRBJ1-1 | TRBV29-1 | TRBD1
TGTGCCAGCAGCTTCGACCGGACAGGGGGCATTGGCTACACCTTC | CASSFDRTGGIGYTF | many | TRBJ1-2 | TRBV7-2 | TRBD1
TGCAGTGCTAGAGTCCCGGTCCTTAGGGGCACTGAAGCTTTCTTT | CSARVPVLRGTEAFF | . | TRBJ1-1 | TRBV20-1 | .
TGCGCCAGCAGCTTGGGCGGTCCCTTTTCCCCTAACACCTTC | CASSLGGPFSPNTF | . | TRBJ1-2 | TRBV5-1 | .
TGTGCCAGCAGCCCCCGGGGGAGACAGGAAGCTTTCTTT | CASSPRGRQEAFF | . | TRBJ1-1 | TRBV4-2 | .
TGTGCCAGCACCGACAGGGAGGAGGGTCAGCCCCAGCATTTT | CASTDREEGQPQHF | . | TRBJ1-5 | TRBV6-2/TRBV6-3 | TRBD1
TGTGCCAGCAGCTTTGAGGATACTGAAGCTTTCTTT | CASSFEDTEAFF | . | TRBJ1-1 | TRBV11-2 | .
TGCAGTGCCTTAGCGGGGACCTCCTACGAGCAGTACTTC | CSALAGTSYEQYF | few | TRBJ2-7 | TRBV20-1 | TRBD2
TGTGCCAGCAATTATGCCGGGACAACCACCGGCAATGAGCAGTTCTTC | CASNYAGTTTGNEQFF | . | TRBJ2-1 | TRBV2 | .
TGTGCCTGGAGTGCCCCCGGGACAGACTACTCCTACGAGCAGTACTTC | CAWSAPGTDYSYEQYF | . | TRBJ2-7 | TRBV30 | TRBD1
TGTGCCAGCAGCTACCTGGACAGGGGGCCGTACGAGCAGTACTTC | CASSYLDRGPYEQYF | few | TRBJ2-7 | TRBV7-9 | TRBD1
TGCAGCGTTGGTACTACCGGGGGAGAGACCCAGTACTTC | CSVGTTGGETQYF | many | TRBJ2-5 | TRBV29-1 | .
TGCAGTGCTACCGGGACTAGAAGCACAGATACGCAGTATTTT | CSATGTRSTDTQYF | . | TRBJ2-3 | TRBV20-1 | TRBD2
TGCAGCGTTGAAAACCCTAGCAGGACAACAGCTTTCTTT | CSVENPSRTTAFF | many | TRBJ1-1 | TRBV29-1 | .
TGTGCCAGCAGCACCGGACTAGCGGGGGCAGAGACCCTGTACTTC | CASSTGLAGAETLYF | . | TRBJ2-5 | TRBV7-2 | TRBD2
TGTGCCAGCAGCTTAGCGCTTATTGGTAGCAATCAGCCCCAGCATTTT | CASSLALIGSNQPQHF | . | TRBJ1-5 | TRBV7-8 | .
TGCAGTGCTCTACGGGACAGGGGCTCCAATCAGCCCCAGCATTTT | CSALRDRGSNQPQHF | . | TRBJ1-5 | TRBV20-1 | TRBD1
TGTGCCAGCAGCGTCGGGACAGCCTCCTTGGAGCAGTACTTC | CASSVGTASLEQYF | . | TRBJ2-7 | TRBV9 | TRBD1
TGTGCCACCAGTGAAAATGACAAGTACCAAGAGACCCAGTACTTC | CATSENDKYQETQYF | . | TRBJ2-5 | TRBV24-1 | .
TGCGCCAGCAGCCAAGACGCCCAGGGGGCGCGATATGGCTACACCTTC | CASSQDAQGARYGYTF | . | TRBJ1-2 | TRBV4-3 | TRBD1
TGCGCCAGCAGCTTGAGACTAGCGGGGACCCAAGAGACCCAGTACTTC | CASSLRLAGTQETQYF | few | TRBJ2-5 | TRBV5-1 | TRBD2
TGCAGTGCTAGTTCGAGATTTAGTAATGAAAAACTGTTTTTT | CSASSRFSNEKLFF | . | TRBJ1-4 | TRBV20-1 | .
TGTGCCATCAGTGAGTCGGCCAGGGGGCCGACAGATACGCAGTATTTT | CAISESARGPTDTQYF | . | TRBJ2-3 | TRBV10-3 | TRBD1
TGCAGTGCTAGTAGACTACAAGAGACCCAGTACTTC | CSASRLQETQYF | many | TRBJ2-5 | TRBV20-1 | .
TGTGCCAGCAGCCGGGGCCCGGGGATGAGTAACTATGGCTACACCTTC | CASSRGPGMSNYGYTF | . | TRBJ1-2 | TRBV7-2 | .
TGTGCCAGCAATTTCAGGGGTGGCTCCTACGAGCAGTACTTC | CASNFRGGSYEQYF | . | TRBJ2-7 | TRBV27 | .
TGTGCCAGCAGCTCCTCTAGCGGGGGGGCCGAGGAGACCCAGTACTTC | CASSSSSGGAEETQYF | . | TRBJ2-5 | TRBV7-2 | TRBD2
TGTGCCAGCAGCACCCCGGGGATAGATACGCAGTATTTT | CASSTPGIDTQYF | . | TRBJ2-3 | TRBV7-2 | .
TGTGCCATCAGTCCCCAGGGTATCCAAGAGACCCAGTACTTC | CAISPQGIQETQYF | . | TRBJ2-5 | TRBV10-3 | .
TGTGCCAGCAGTGATCAACAGAGTTCCTACGAGCAGTACTTC | CASSDQQSSYEQYF | . | TRBJ2-7 | TRBV6-1 | .
TGTGCCAGCAGTTGGTCAGGGGCAACTAATGAAAAACTGTTTTTT | CASSWSGATNEKLFF | few | TRBJ1-4 | TRBV7-6 | .
TGTGCCAGCAGCCACCTGTCGATTGAAAAACTGTTTTTT | CASSHLSIEKLFF | few | TRBJ1-4 | TRBV4-2 | .
TGTGCCTGGAGTGTATGGGACAGAACTAATGAAAAACTGTTTTTT | CAWSVWDRTNEKLFF | . | TRBJ1-4 | TRBV30 | TRBD1
TGCGCCAGCAGTCCAACTGGATCAGTGGAGACCCAGTACTTC | CASSPTGSVETQYF | . | TRBJ2-5 | TRBV5-1 | .
TGCAGCGTTGAAGGGGCTAGCGGGAGAACAGATACGCAGTATTTT | CSVEGASGRTDTQYF | . | TRBJ2-3 | TRBV29-1 | TRBD2
TGCGCCAGCAGCCAAGCCCGACGCTCCAATGAGCAGTTCTTC | CASSQARRSNEQFF | . | TRBJ2-1 | TRBV4-3 | .
TGTGCCAGCAGAACCTGGGGGGGGAGAACCTACGAGCAGTACTTC | CASRTWGGRTYEQYF | . | TRBJ2-7 | TRBV11-2 | TRBD2
TGTGCCAGCAGTTTAACACCCACAGGGTCCGGGGAGCTGTTTTTT | CASSLTPTGSGELFF | . | TRBJ2-2 | TRBV12-3/TRBV12-4 | .
TGTGCCAGCAGTGATCCAGAGAGCTATGGCTACACCTTC | CASSDPESYGYTF | . | TRBJ1-2 | TRBV2 | .
TGTGCCAGCAGTGCGTCGGGAGGGGAGTCTGGGCAGTACTTC | CASSASGGESGQYF | few | TRBJ2-7 | TRBV6-1 | TRBD2
TGTGCCAGCAGTGGGGGGGACCCTAGCACAGATACGCAGTATTTT | CASSGGDPSTDTQYF | . | TRBJ2-3 | TRBV2 | .
TGCAGCGTTGCTACGCCCGGCCGATATGGCTACACCTTC | CSVATPGRYGYTF | few | TRBJ1-2 | TRBV29-1 | .
TGTGCCAGCAGTTCCCACGGGTCTAGCAATCAGCCCCAGCATTTT | CASSSHGSSNQPQHF | . | TRBJ1-5 | TRBV12-3/TRBV12-4 | .
TGTGCCAGCAGTGCGAGGGAGGTCGGCAATCAGCCCCAGCATTTT | CASSAREVGNQPQHF | . | TRBJ1-5 | TRBV7-2 | .
TGTGCCAGCAGTTTAGGGGATTGGGGCTACACCTTC | CASSLGDWGYTF | . | TRBJ1-2 | TRBV12-3/TRBV12-4 | .
TGTGCCAGCAGCTTAGGGTCAGTGCTCTACGAGCAGTACTTC | CASSLGSVLYEQYF | . | TRBJ2-7 | TRBV7-2 | .
TGTGCCAGCAGTTACCGTATAGAGACCCAGTACTTC | CASSYRIETQYF | once | TRBJ2-5 | TRBV6-2/TRBV6-3 | .
TGTGCCAGCAGCTCCAGGGGTGAAGCTTTCTTT | CASSSRGEAFF | few | TRBJ1-1 | TRBV7-2 | .
TGCGCCAGCAGGCCCCTCGGGACCCAATATGGCTACACCTTC | CASRPLGTQYGYTF | . | TRBJ1-2 | TRBV5-1 | .
TGTGCCAGCAGAACATACAGTGAAGCTTTCTTT | CASRTYSEAFF | . | TRBJ1-1 | TRBV12-3/TRBV12-4 | .
TGCAGCGTTGGCGGAGGGAACGAGCAGTACTTC | CSVGGGNEQYF | . | TRBJ2-7 | TRBV29-1 | .
TGTGCCAGCAGTTGGAGGACAGGGGCCACCGGGGAGCTGTTTTTT | CASSWRTGATGELFF | . | TRBJ2-2 | TRBV12-3/TRBV12-4 | TRBD1